This T cell receptor (beta chain) derives from a study of T-cell reconstitution after alpha-beta-depleted transplantation in children. CDR3 length: 13 amino acids. Germline CDR1 and CDR2: SQVTM and ANQGSEA. The trim removed 3 bases at V and 5 bases at J, leaving 5 bases unmatched. The authors prepared the TCRbeta library with unique molecular identifiers. TCRdb re-called the PCR reads with MiXCR, one entry per CDR3 protein. The top ten hold roughly 4% of the sample, which has about 610,000 distinct CDR3 sequences, under 12% seen once. This clonotype was observed at least ten times. This chain uses TRBV29-1 with TRBJ1-2; the match to TRBD1 covers 8 bases. Here the sequenced sample was PBMCs from the stem cell graft donor, taken from the stem cell graft. This receptor was obtained from a human donor who donated a stem cell graft to a child with acute myeloid leukemia. The CDR3 loop reads CSVETGAVYGYTF. The CDR3 nucleotides are TGCAGCGTTGAGACAGGGGCTGTTTATGGCTACACCTTC.